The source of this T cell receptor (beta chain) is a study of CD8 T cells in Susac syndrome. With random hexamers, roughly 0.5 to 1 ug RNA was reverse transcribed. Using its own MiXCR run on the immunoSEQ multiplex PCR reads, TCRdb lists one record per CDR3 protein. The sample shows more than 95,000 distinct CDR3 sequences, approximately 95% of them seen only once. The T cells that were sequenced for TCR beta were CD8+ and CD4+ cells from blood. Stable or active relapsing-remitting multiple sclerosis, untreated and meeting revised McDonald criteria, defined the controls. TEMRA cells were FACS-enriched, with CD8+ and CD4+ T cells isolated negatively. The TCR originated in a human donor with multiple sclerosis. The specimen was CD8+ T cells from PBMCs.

CDR3 nucleotide sequence: TGCGCCAGCAGCCTTCGGGACAGGGGGGGAAGAGAGCAGTTCTTC. Residues: CASSLRDRGGREQFF. The genes are TRBV4-1 and TRBJ2-1; TRBD1 matches at 11 bases. After removal of 4 bases from V and 10 bases from J, the junction contained 9 bases not matched to a gene. Per the germline V gene, CDR1 is MGHRA and CDR2 is YSYEKL. This CDR3 has 15 residues.